This T cell receptor beta chain appears in the sequencing data of a study of blood T cell repertoires in COVID-19. The data were produced by immunoSEQ multiplex PCR, yet TCRdb's version contains in-frame clones alone and is incomplete. Of 200,000 to 250,000 clones in the sample, about nine tenths were seen once. The CDR3 has 16 residues. CDR1 is SGHTS, CDR2 YDEGEE, per germline. Trimming cost V 2 bases and J 2 bases, with 16 bases left between them. Input material: peripheral blood. The chain combines TRBV5-8 with TRBJ1-2, with D uncertain. The receptor was derived from an elderly man with acute or convalescent COVID-19. CDR3 sequence: CASSFRGSVFNYGYTF. CDR3 DNA sequence: TGTGCCAGCAGCTTTAGAGGGTCAGTTTTCAACTATGGCTACACCTTC.